This TCR beta chain was observed in a study of shared clonotypes between healthy human individuals. For the study at large: Two female and three male donors aged 18 to 49 were enrolled.

Notes on the study in general: Memory subsets generally showed smaller estimated richness than naive subsets did. Measured sharing among donors was expected to vary with sequencing depth.

About this clone itself: Its antigen remains unidentified.

The assay was immunoSEQ multiplex PCR, and TCRdb's table has in-frame clones only and misses some. Found here are roughly 650,000 clones, around 97% of them singletons; the top ten hold around 0.06%. CDR1 and CDR2 (germline): MNHNS, SASEGT. V lost 4 bases to trimming and J lost 0 bases, with 8 bases between them. The CDR3 has 14 amino acids. The receptor was isolated from a woman in her 30s in good health. The chain has TRBV6-1 and TRBJ2-3; D uncertain. Sample: naive CD4+ T cells sorted from blood. Subset: CD45RA+ positively selected. CDR3 sequence reads: CASSASQSTDTQYF. The CDR3 DNA follows: TGTGCCAGCAGTGCCAGCCAAAGCACAGATACGCAGTATTTT.